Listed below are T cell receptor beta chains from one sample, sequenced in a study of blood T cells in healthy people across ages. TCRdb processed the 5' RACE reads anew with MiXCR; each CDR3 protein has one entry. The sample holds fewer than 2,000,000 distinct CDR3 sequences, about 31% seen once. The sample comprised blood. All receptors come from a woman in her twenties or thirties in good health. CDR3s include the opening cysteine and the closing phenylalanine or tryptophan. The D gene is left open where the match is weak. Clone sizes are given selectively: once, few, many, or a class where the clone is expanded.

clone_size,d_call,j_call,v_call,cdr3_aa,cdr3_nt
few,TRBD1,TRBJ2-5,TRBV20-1,CSAVQGYQETQYF,TGCAGTGCTGTACAGGGGTACCAAGAGACCCAGTACTTC
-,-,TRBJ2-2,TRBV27,CASSLLVGENTGELFF,TGTGCCAGCAGTTTACTGGTCGGGGAGAACACCGGGGAGCTGTTTTTT
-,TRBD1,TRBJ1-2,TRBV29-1,CSVEGAGGANYGYTF,TGCAGCGTGGAGGGGGCAGGCGGGGCTAACTATGGCTACACCTTC
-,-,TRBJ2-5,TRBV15,CATSPGSLPMQYF,TGTGCCACCAGCCCCGGGTCCCTTCCGATGCAGTACTTC
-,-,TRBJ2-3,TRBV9,CASSVGGFLGRTDTQYF,TGTGCCAGCAGCGTGGGCGGGTTTTTAGGTCGCACAGATACGCAGTATTTT
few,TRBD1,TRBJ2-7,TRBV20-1,CSAIEGQGVYEQYF,TGCAGTGCTATTGAAGGACAGGGGGTGTACGAGCAGTACTTC
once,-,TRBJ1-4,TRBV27,CASGRTAFNEKLFF,TGTGCCAGCGGTCGGACAGCGTTTAATGAAAAACTGTTTTTT
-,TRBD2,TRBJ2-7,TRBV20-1,CSASQGLAGPYEQYF,TGCAGTGCTAGTCAAGGGCTAGCGGGACCCTACGAGCAGTACTTC
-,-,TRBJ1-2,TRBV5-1,CASSLEAGFGYTF,TGCGCCAGCAGCTTGGAGGCTGGGTTCGGCTACACCTTC
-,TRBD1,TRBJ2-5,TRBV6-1,CASWTGQETQYF,TGTGCCAGTTGGACAGGACAAGAGACCCAGTACTTC
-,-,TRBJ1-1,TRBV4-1,CASSYRLMNTEAFF,TGCGCCAGCAGCTACAGGCTTATGAACACTGAAGCTTTCTTT
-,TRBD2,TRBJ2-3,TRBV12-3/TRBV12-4,CASSLAAGTSGSTDAQYF,TGTGCCAGCAGTTTAGCAGCCGGGACTAGCGGTAGCACAGATGCGCAGTATTTT
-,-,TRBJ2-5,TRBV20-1,CSARGEAGNQETQYF,TGCAGTGCTAGAGGCGAGGCGGGTAACCAAGAGACCCAGTACTTC
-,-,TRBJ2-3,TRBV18,CASSPPRGIQTDTQYF,TGTGCCAGCTCACCACCGAGGGGCATTCAGACAGATACGCAGTATTTT
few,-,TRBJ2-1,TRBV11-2,CASSLLTSRRTNEQFF,TGTGCCAGCAGCCTCCTCACTAGCCGGAGGACCAATGAGCAGTTCTTC
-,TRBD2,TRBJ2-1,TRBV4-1,CASSHEGAGTHNEQFF,TGCGCCAGCAGCCATGAGGGAGCGGGAACCCACAATGAGCAGTTCTTC
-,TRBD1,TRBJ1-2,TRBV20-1,CSASTGTGTTGYTF,TGCAGTGCCAGCACCGGGACAGGGACTACTGGCTACACCTTC
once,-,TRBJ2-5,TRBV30,CAWSVHSHQETQYF,TGTGCCTGGAGTGTACATTCCCACCAAGAGACCCAGTACTTC
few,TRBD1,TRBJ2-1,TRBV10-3,CAISPKTGGYLYNEQFF,TGTGCCATCAGTCCTAAGACAGGGGGCTACCTCTACAATGAGCAGTTCTTC
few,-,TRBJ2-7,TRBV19,CASSPWDTTYEQYF,TGTGCCAGTAGTCCTTGGGACACCACCTACGAGCAGTACTTC
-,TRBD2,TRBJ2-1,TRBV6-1,CASILTSGGSNEQFF,TGTGCCAGCATTCTAACTAGCGGGGGGTCCAATGAGCAGTTCTTC
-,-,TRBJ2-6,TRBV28,CASSLANLGGANVLTF,TGTGCCAGCAGTTTGGCTAACCTGGGAGGGGCCAACGTCCTGACTTTC
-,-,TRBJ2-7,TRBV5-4,CASSQQGHYGEQYF,TGTGCCAGCAGCCAGCAGGGACATTACGGCGAGCAGTACTTC
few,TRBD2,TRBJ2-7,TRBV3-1,CASAGVAGAYEQYF,TGTGCCAGCGCCGGGGTAGCGGGTGCCTACGAGCAGTACTTC
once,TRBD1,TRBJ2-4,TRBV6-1,CASSVQGTLNIQYF,TGTGCCAGCAGTGTACAGGGGACCTTGAACATTCAGTACTTC
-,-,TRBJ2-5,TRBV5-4,CASSFAQNQETQYF,TGTGCCAGCAGCTTTGCACAAAACCAAGAGACCCAGTACTTC
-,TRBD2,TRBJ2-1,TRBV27,CAGRPEGSGSKHEQFF,TGTGCCGGCAGACCCGAGGGGAGCGGGAGTAAACATGAGCAGTTCTTC
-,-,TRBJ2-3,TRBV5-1,CASSLNIGGSSTDTQYF,TGCGCCAGCAGCTTGAATATTGGGGGGTCTAGCACAGATACGCAGTATTTT
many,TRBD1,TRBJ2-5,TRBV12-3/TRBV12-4,CASRYRGPQETQYF,TGTGCCAGCAGATACAGGGGCCCCCAAGAGACCCAGTACTTC